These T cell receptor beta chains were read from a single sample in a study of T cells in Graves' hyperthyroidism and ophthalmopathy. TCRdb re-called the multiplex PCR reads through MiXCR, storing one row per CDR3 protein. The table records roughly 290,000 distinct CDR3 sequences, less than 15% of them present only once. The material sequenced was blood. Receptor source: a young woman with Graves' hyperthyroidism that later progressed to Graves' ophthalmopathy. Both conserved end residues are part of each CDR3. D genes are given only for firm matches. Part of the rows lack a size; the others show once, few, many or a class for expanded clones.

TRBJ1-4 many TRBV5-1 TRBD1 TGCGCCAGCAGCAAGGACAGGCCTGGAGTTGAAAAACTGTTTTTT CASSKDRPGVEKLFF
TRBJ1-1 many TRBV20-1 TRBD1 TGCAGTGCTAGAGAACCCATGGCAGGGGGCACTGAAGCTTTCTTT CSAREPMAGGTEAFF
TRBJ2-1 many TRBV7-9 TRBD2 TGTGCCAGCAGCCCCCGCCGGGCGGGAGGCAATGAGCAGTTCTTC CASSPRRAGGNEQFF
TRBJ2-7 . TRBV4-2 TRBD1 TGTGCCAGCAGCCCCCGGGACAGGGGGAAGAAGCACGTCGAGCAGTACTTC CASSPRDRGKKHVEQYF
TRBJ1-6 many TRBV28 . TGTGCCACCCTATCTGGGGACACCTATAATTCACCCCTCCACTTT CATLSGDTYNSPLHF
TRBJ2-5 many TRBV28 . TGTGCCCTCTCCCCGGGGGGACAGCCACAAGAGACCCAGTACTTC CALSPGGQPQETQYF
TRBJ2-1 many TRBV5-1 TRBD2 TGCGCCAGCAGCTTGACTAGCGACTACAATGAGCAGTTCTTC CASSLTSDYNEQFF
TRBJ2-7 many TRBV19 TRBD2 TGTGCCAGTAGTATAGCCCCTGGACTAGCGGGAGCAGTCTACGAGCAGTACTTC CASSIAPGLAGAVYEQYF
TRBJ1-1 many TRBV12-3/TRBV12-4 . TGTGCCAGTAGTACCACGGCGAACACTGAAGCTTTCTTT CASSTTANTEAFF
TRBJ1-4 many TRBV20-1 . TGCAGTGCCAGCCTCCATGGACATAATGAAAAACTGTTTTTT CSASLHGHNEKLFF
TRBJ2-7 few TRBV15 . TGTGCCACCAGCAGCGAGCGGGACAGCTGGTACGAGCAGTACTTC CATSSERDSWYEQYF
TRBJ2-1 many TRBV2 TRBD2 TGTGCCAGCCAGGGACTAGCGGGGGACAATGAGCAGTTCTTC CASQGLAGDNEQFF
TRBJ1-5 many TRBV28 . TGTGCCAGCAGGACCTTAGGGGGTCAGCCCCAGCATTTT CASRTLGGQPQHF
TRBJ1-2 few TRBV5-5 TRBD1 TGTGCCAGCAGCTTTACCGGGACAGATGGCTACACCTTC CASSFTGTDGYTF